Following are 27 T cell receptor beta chains from one sample sequenced in a study of blood T cell repertoires in COVID-19. The assay was immunoSEQ multiplex PCR, and TCRdb's table has in-frame clones only and misses some. The table shows fewer than 200,000 clones, with 88% occurring only once. Sequencing was performed on peripheral blood. The receptors derive from a man in his forties with active or convalescent COVID-19.

CDR3 DNA: TGTGCCAGCAGCTTAGACTCCGGGACAGAGCAGTTCTTC. It is translated as CASSLDSGTEQFF. The chain carries TRBV7-9 and TRBJ2-1; TRBD1 might be the D (6 bases). Germline assignment: CDR1 SEHNR and CDR2 FQNEAQ (reference sequence). V gave up 1 base and J gave up 10 bases, with 11 bases separating them. The CDR3 sequence is 13 residues long.

CDR3 protein: CASSRTVPGQGTYEQYF. Written as DNA, the CDR3 is TGTGCCAGCAGCCGAACTGTACCGGGACAGGGGACCTACGAGCAGTACTTC. The V gene is TRBV5-5, the J gene TRBJ2-7, with 10 bases identical to TRBD1. The CDR3 loop spans 17 amino acids. From germline, CDR1 is SGHKS and CDR2 YYEKEE (reference sequence). With 4 bases clipped from V and 2 bases from J, the junction kept 12 bases outside the gene matches.

The V and J genes are TRBV11-2 and TRBJ2-7; 8 bases fit TRBD2. Trimming at V came to 6 bases and at J to 2 bases, leaving 9 bases not matched to a gene. This CDR3 spans 15 amino acids. CDR1 and CDR2 (germline): SGHAT, FQNNGV. The CDR3 DNA reads as TGTGCCAGCAGGGCAGCGGGGGCCCTCACCTACGAGCAGTACTTC. Translated, it gives CASRAAGALTYEQYF.

V is TRBV29-1 and J is TRBJ1-4; TRBD1 agrees at 11 bases. Trimming cost V 4 bases and J 7 bases; bases outside gene matches: 8. Per the germline V gene, CDR1 is SQVTM and CDR2 is ANQGSEA. The CDR3 spans 15 residues. CDR3 in amino acids: CSVVGGTGGGEKLFF. The CDR3, as DNA: TGCAGCGTTGTAGGCGGGACAGGGGGTGGTGAAAAACTGTTTTTT.

The rearrangement uses TRBV4-1 and TRBJ1-2; D gene unclear. V was cut by 0 bases and J by 4 bases, with 15 bases left in between. The CDR3 covers 16 residues. CDR1 and CDR2 (germline): MGHRA, YSYEKL. The CDR3 DNA reads as TGCGCCAGCAGCCAAGATCTTCGTATGTACGGCTATGGCTACACCTTC. This encodes CASSQDLRMYGYGYTF.

This rearrangement joins TRBV20-1 to TRBJ1-5, with D perhaps TRBD1 (6 bases). This CDR3 has 11 amino acids. V lost 5 bases and J lost 8, with 10 bases in between. Germline assignment: CDR1 DFQATT and CDR2 SNEGSKA (reference sequence). The CDR3 DNA sequence: TGCAGTGCTGGGAGGGGGGAGCCCCAGCATTTT. This sequence encodes CSAGRGEPQHF.

This clone has a single count. The chain combines TRBV19 with TRBJ1-2, with TRBD1 matching over 8 bases. This CDR3 region has 16 residues. CDR1 and CDR2 from the germline V gene are LNHDA and SQIVND (reference sequence). V gave up 8 bases and J gave up 4 bases; unmatched junction bases: 15. The CDR3 reads CASGDRTGLSLYGYTF. The DNA for the CDR3 is TGTGCCAGTGGGGATAGGACAGGGTTATCCCTCTATGGCTACACCTTC.

In this sample, this clone turned up once. This chain uses TRBV2 with TRBJ2-6; D remains unclear. V was cut by 7 bases and J by 1 base, with 5 bases left in between. The length of the CDR3 is 13 residues. Germline values: CDR1 SNHLY, CDR2 FYNNEI. The CDR3 DNA follows: TGTGCCAGCATACAATCTGGGGCCAACGTCCTGACTTTC. As protein: CASIQSGANVLTF.

The V call is TRBV18, the J call TRBJ1-3; a weak D match, TRBD1 (6 bases). V dropped 4 bases and J dropped 0 bases, with 16 bases sitting between them. The CDR3 covers 17 residues. Germline-derived CDR1 and CDR2 are KGHSH and LQKENI. The chain's CDR3 is CASSLLETTGSGNTIYF. CDR3 coding DNA: TGTGCCAGCTCACTACTAGAGACGACAGGCTCTGGAAACACCATATATTTT.

V gene TRBV19 combines with J gene TRBJ1-1, with D possibly matching TRBD1 (6 bases). The V end lost 6 bases, the J end lost 4 bases, and 12 bases lay between the germline ends. This CDR3 spans 13 amino acids. Germline CDR1 is LNHDA and CDR2 is SQIVND (reference sequence). CDR3 amino acids: CASSPGQFTEAFF. In DNA form, the CDR3 reads TGTGCCAGTAGCCCCGGACAGTTCACTGAAGCTTTCTTT.

The chain has TRBV6-2 or TRBV6-3 and TRBJ2-5; TRBD1 is a possible D gene (6 bases). The CDR3 length is 16 residues. The V end lost 6 bases, the J end lost 5 bases, and 22 bases lay between the germline ends. Germline CDR1 and CDR2: MNHEY and SVGEGT. CDR3 DNA: TGTGCCAGCAGCGGCTACGGGACACAAGGACGCGAGACCCAGTACTTC. Translation: CASSGYGTQGRETQYF.

This chain links TRBV27 with TRBJ2-7; TRBD1 is a possible D gene (7 bases). This CDR3 region has 14 residues. Germline V gene data show CDR1 as MNHEY and CDR2 as SMNVEV (reference sequence). V lost 5 bases, J lost 4 bases, and 15 bases lay in between. The CDR3 spells CASSRPGGQYEQYF. The CDR3 nucleotides are TGTGCCAGCAGTCGGCCAGGGGGGCAATACGAGCAGTACTTC.

V and J are TRBV6-5 and TRBJ1-1, with D possibly matching TRBD1 (5 bases). Germline loops: CDR1 MNHEY, CDR2 SVGAGI. The CDR3 consists of 14 residues. V lost 10 bases and J lost 4, with 19 bases in between. CDR3 in DNA: TGTGCCACGGCCCGGGGGGTAGGCCCCACTGAAGCTTTCTTT. This gives the protein CATARGVGPTEAFF.

This rearrangement joins TRBV5-1 to TRBJ2-1; 7 bases line up with TRBD1. Germline CDR1 SGHRS, CDR2 YFSETQ. This CDR3 has 15 amino acids. J lost 7 bases, V lost 4 bases, and 11 bases had no gene match. The CDR3 DNA reads TGCGCCAGCAGCACGACAGGGAACGTGGGGAATGAGCAGTTCTTC. It encodes CASSTTGNVGNEQFF.

The V gene is TRBV18, the J gene TRBJ1-1; D gene ambiguous. The CDR3 length is 14 residues. Trimming took off 3 bases at V and 1 base at J, with 9 bases between the two ends. Germline V gene sequence: CDR1 KGHSH, CDR2 LQKENI. The CDR3 here is CASSPNGGNTEAFF. CDR3 sequence (DNA): TGTGCCAGCTCACCCAATGGAGGGAACACTGAAGCTTTCTTT.

The rearrangement joins TRBV7-2 to TRBJ1-3; TRBD1 aligns across 7 bases. V lost 4 bases and J lost 3; bases outside the gene matches: 9. CDR1 is SGHTA, CDR2 FQGNSA, per germline. CDR3 length: 16 residues. CDR3 DNA sequence: TGTGCCAGCAGCTCTACAGGGGCAGTGAGTGGAAACACCATATATTTT. It codes for CASSSTGAVSGNTIYF.

The V and J genes are TRBV6-4 and TRBJ1-2; 9 nucleotides align to TRBD1. V gave up 3 bases and J gave up 6 bases; unmatched junction bases: 5. Germline V lookup: CDR1 MRHNA, CDR2 SNTAGT. CDR3 size: 14 residues. This chain's CDR3 is CASSENRGLNGYTF. Here the CDR3 DNA reads TGTGCCAGCAGTGAGAACAGGGGGCTGAATGGCTACACCTTC.

V is TRBV7-2 and J is TRBJ2-3; the match to TRBD1 covers 8 bases. After removal of 3 bases from V and 5 bases from J, the junction contained 7 bases not matched to a gene. This CDR3 is 15 amino acids long. Germline V gene sequence: CDR1 SGHTA, CDR2 FQGNSA. CDR3 DNA sequence: TGTGCCAGCAGCTTCGACAGGGGCGGGTTAGATACGCAGTATTTT. Amino acid sequence: CASSFDRGGLDTQYF.

This clone was picked up one time. The chain links TRBV19 to TRBJ1-1; D may be TRBD1 (6 bases). The germline V gene encodes CDR1 LNHDA and CDR2 SQIVND (reference sequence). V dropped 4 bases and J dropped 1 base, with 16 bases sitting between them. The CDR3 spans 16 residues. CDR3 DNA: TGTGCCAGTAGTACTACGTCAGGACAGAGGAACACTGAAGCTTTCTTT. Translation: CASSTTSGQRNTEAFF.

The V gene is TRBV6-1, the J gene TRBJ2-5; TRBD2 matches at 11 bases. The length of the CDR3 is 17 residues. V was pared by 1 base and J by 5 bases, with 9 bases of the junction left unmatched. Germline V gene lookup returns CDR1 MNHNS and CDR2 SASEGT. CDR3 bases: TGTGCCAGCAGTGAAGAGGACACTAGCGGGAGTCGGGAGACCCAGTACTTC. It yields the protein CASSEEDTSGSRETQYF.

This chain connects TRBV5-6 to TRBJ1-6; D might be TRBD1 (5 bases). The CDR3 extends over 16 amino acids. CDR1 SGHDT and CDR2 YYEEEE come from the germline V gene. V lost 0 bases, J lost 6 bases, and 13 bases lay in between. The CDR3 nucleotides read TGTGCCAGCAGCTTGGGGGCACAGGTGCCTAATTCACCCCTCCACTTT. As protein: CASSLGAQVPNSPLHF. Variable domain in full (rest from reference TRBV5-6 and TRBJ1-6): DAGVTQSPTHLIKTRGQQVTLRCSPKSGHDTVSWYQQALGQGPQFIFQYYEEEERQRGNFPDRFSGHQFPNYSSELNVNALLLGDSALYLCASSLGAQVPNSPLHFGNGTRLTVT.

The rearrangement links TRBV27 to TRBJ2-3; 8 bases map to TRBD2. V gave up 5 bases and J gave up 1 base; unmatched junction bases: 5. The CDR3 has 15 amino acids. The germline V gene encodes CDR1 MNHEY and CDR2 SMNVEV (reference sequence). The CDR3 DNA is TGTGCCAGCAGTCCCGGGGGGGTTGGCACAGATACGCAGTATTTT. This gives the protein CASSPGGVGTDTQYF.

The J gene is TRBJ1-4, the V gene TRBV7-9; possibly TRBD1 for D (6 bases). Germline V gene sequence: CDR1 SEHNR, CDR2 FQNEAQ (reference sequence). This CDR3 spans 14 amino acids. V shed 5 bases and J shed 8 bases, with 15 bases lying between them. The CDR3 nucleotides are TGTGCCAGCAGCACCGGGGGGGCGGAGGAAAAACTGTTTTTT. Translating it yields CASSTGGAEEKLFF.

The chain couples TRBV5-8 to TRBJ1-1; no reliable D call. CDR1 and CDR2 (germline): SGHTS, YDEGEE. Trimming removed 4 bases at V and 5 bases at J, with 24 bases between. This CDR3 region has 17 residues. DNA for the CDR3: TGTGCCAGCAGCCCGACCGGATTGGGAGTTGGAGGGACTGAAGCTTTCTTT. Translating gives CASSPTGLGVGGTEAFF.

This clone was recorded once. J is TRBJ2-3 and V is TRBV30; D remains unclear. Trimming shortened V by 0 bases and J by 0 bases, and 10 bases separated the two germline ends. The CDR3 is 15 amino acids. Germline lookup yields CDR1 GTSNPN and CDR2 SVGIG (reference sequence). The CDR3 is CAWSVPVTSTDTQYF. The CDR3 bases are TGTGCCTGGAGTGTACCCGTAACAAGCACAGATACGCAGTATTTT.

This clone is a singleton in its sample. The gene calls are TRBV6-5 and TRBJ2-7; TRBD1 agrees at 10 bases. The CDR3 is made up of 14 amino acids. Germline CDR1 reads MNHEY; CDR2 reads SVGAGI. V lost 7 bases and J lost 7; bases outside the gene matches: 10. DNA of the CDR3: TGTGCCAGCACCGGACAGGGGGTACTAGGGGAGCAGTACTTC. This gives the protein CASTGQGVLGEQYF.

The rearrangement joins TRBV11-1 to TRBJ1-2; TRBD1 matches at 7 bases. The CDR3 length is 14 residues. The V and J ends lost 7 bases and 4 bases, in that order; junction bases with no gene match: 9. Germline loops: CDR1 SGHAT, CDR2 FQDESV (reference sequence). The chain's CDR3 is CASTRQGSSYGYTF. The CDR3 nucleotides are TGTGCCAGCACTCGACAGGGAAGTAGCTATGGCTACACCTTC.